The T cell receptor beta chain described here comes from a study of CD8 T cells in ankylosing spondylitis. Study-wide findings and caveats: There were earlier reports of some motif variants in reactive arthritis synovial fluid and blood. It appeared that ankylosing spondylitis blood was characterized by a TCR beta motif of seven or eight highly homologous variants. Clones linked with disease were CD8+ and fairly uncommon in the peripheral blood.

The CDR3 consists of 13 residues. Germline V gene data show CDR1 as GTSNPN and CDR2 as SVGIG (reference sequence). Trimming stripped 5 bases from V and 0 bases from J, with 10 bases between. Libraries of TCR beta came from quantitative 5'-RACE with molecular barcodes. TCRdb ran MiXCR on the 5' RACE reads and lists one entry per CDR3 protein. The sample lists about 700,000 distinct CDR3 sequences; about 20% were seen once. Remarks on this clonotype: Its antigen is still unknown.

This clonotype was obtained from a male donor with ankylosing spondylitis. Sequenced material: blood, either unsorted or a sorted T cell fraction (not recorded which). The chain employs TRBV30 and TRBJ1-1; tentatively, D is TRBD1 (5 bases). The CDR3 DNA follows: TGTGCCTGGCAGGGAGACATGAACACTGAAGCTTTCTTT. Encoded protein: CAWQGDMNTEAFF.